This entry lists 21 T cell receptor beta chains sequenced from one sample in a study of cytomegalovirus exposure and HLA in healthy donors. The primer mix had 60 Vbeta and 13 Jbeta primers. TCRdb's table, derived via immunoSEQ multiplex PCR, lists solely in-frame clones and lacks some. This table holds around 33,000 clones, approximately 47% found once. Sequences were obtained from PBMCs. The receptors here all came from a woman aged 45-65 years in good health and CMV-seronegative.

The rearrangement links TRBV1 to TRBJ2-5; TRBD2 was called by the table and not checked on the DNA. TRBV1 constitutes a pseudogene. CDR3 length: 17 residues. In nucleotides, the CDR3 is TGCACCAGCAGCCAAGAAAGGCGGGAGGGGGGGGCGAAGACCCAGTACTTC. Translation gives CTSSQERREGGAKTQYF.

This chain uses TRBV27 with TRBJ2-7; 9 bases fit TRBD2. Trimming at V came to 6 bases and at J to 4 bases, leaving 13 bases not matched to a gene. This CDR3 contains 16 residues. Germline assignment: CDR1 MNHEY and CDR2 SMNVEV (reference sequence). CDR3 in amino acids: CASSRGAAGGPYEQYF. CDR3 DNA sequence: TGTGCCAGCAGCCGGGGGGCGGCGGGAGGGCCGTACGAGCAGTACTTC.

Remarks on this clone: At one boundary the junction diverges from the germline segment, which might be a read error. The V call is TRBV7-9, the J call TRBJ2-2; 15 nucleotides match TRBD2. Germline V gene data show CDR1 as SEHNR and CDR2 as FQNEAQ (reference sequence). The CDR3 runs 19 residues. CDR3 sequence (DNA): TGTTCCAGCAGCACCAGGACTAGCGGGAGGGCCCTCGGCACCGGGGAGCTGTTTTTT. Protein product: CSSSTRTSGRALGTGELFF.

The rearrangement uses TRBV18 and TRBJ1-2, with D tentatively TRBD1 (5 bases). Germline V lookup: CDR1 KGHSH, CDR2 LQKENI. CDR3 length: 14 residues. Trimming left V 3 bases short and J 6 bases short, with 14 bases between. CDR3 coding DNA: TGTGCCAGCTCACCCGGGGGGATAGGGCATGGCTACACCTTC. Protein: CASSPGGIGHGYTF.

The V call is TRBV19, the J call TRBJ1-5, with D possibly being TRBD1 (6 bases). Trimming took 2 bases from V and 5 from J, leaving 13 bases between them. This CDR3 has 15 residues. The germline V gene encodes CDR1 LNHDA and CDR2 SQIVND (reference sequence). The CDR3 DNA follows: TGTGCCAGTAGTATAAGCGGGACAACCCATCAGCCCCAGCATTTT. Translated: CASSISGTTHQPQHF.

A few counts support this clone. The chain is built from TRBV5-4 and TRBJ2-1, with TRBD2 matching over 8 bases. This CDR3 is 15 amino acids long. In germline, CDR1 is SGHNT, CDR2 YYREEE (reference sequence). V trimming: 4 bases; J trimming: 9 bases; junction bases outside the gene matches: 12. CDR3 sequence reads: CASSHAGGALSEQFF. The CDR3 coding sequence is TGTGCCAGCAGCCACGCGGGGGGCGCTTTGTCTGAGCAGTTCTTC. Together with reference TRBV5-4 and TRBJ2-1, the CDR3 gives the full variable domain: ETGVTQSPTHLIKTRGQQVTLRCSSQSGHNTVSWYQQALGQGPQFIFQYYREEENGRGNFPPRFSGLQFPNYSSELNVNALELDDSALYLCASSHAGGALSEQFFGPGTRLTVL.

This clone was observed a few times. V is TRBV29-1 and J is TRBJ2-4; no definite D call. The V and J ends lost 4 bases and 3 bases respectively, with 10 bases between them. Germline V gene data show CDR1 as SQVTM and CDR2 as ANQGSEA. The CDR3 is made up of 13 amino acids. CDR3 region: CSVGAKDKNIQYF. The CDR3 region has the DNA TGCAGCGTTGGGGCGAAGGACAAAAACATTCAGTACTTC.

This clone has just a few counts. The chain recombines TRBV7-2 with TRBJ2-4; 11 bases agree with TRBD2. The CDR3 extends over 18 amino acids. V was pared by 7 bases and J by 0 bases, with 11 bases of the junction left unmatched. Germline V gene lookup returns CDR1 SGHTA and CDR2 FQGNSA. CDR3 nucleotides: TGTGCCAGCAACCACGGGACTAGCGGAACAATAGCCAAAAACATTCAGTACTTC. Translating gives CASNHGTSGTIAKNIQYF. Based on the CDR3 plus reference TRBV7-2 and TRBJ2-4, the full variable domain is GAGVSQSPSNKVTEKGKDVELRCDPISGHTALYWYRQSLGQGLEFLIYFQGNSAPDKSGLPSDRFSAERTGGSVSTLTIQRTQQEDSAVYLCASNHGTSGTIAKNIQYFGAGTRLSVL.

The rearrangement uses TRBV19 and TRBJ1-4; D is unresolved. CDR1 and CDR2 (germline): LNHDA, SQIVND (reference sequence). Trimming shortened V by 0 bases and J by 0 bases, and 8 bases separated the two germline ends. The CDR3 is 16 residues long. CDR3 sequence: CASSIDEGATNEKLFF. As DNA, the CDR3 is TGTGCCAGTAGTATAGACGAGGGTGCAACTAATGAAAAACTGTTTTTT.

The chain is built from TRBV29-1 and TRBJ1-1, with no clear D. Germline CDR1 reads SQVTM; CDR2 reads ANQGSEA. This CDR3 has 12 residues. Trimming took 5 bases from V and 1 from J, leaving 8 bases between them. DNA for the CDR3: TGCAGCGTTCTACGAGCGAACACTGAAGCTTTCTTT. Translating gives CSVLRANTEAFF.

This clone was detected a few times. The V call is TRBV7-8, the J call TRBJ1-1; 8 bases are a match to TRBD1. Germline values: CDR1 SGHVS, CDR2 FQNEAQ. The trim removed 0 bases at V and 5 bases at J, leaving 5 bases unmatched. The CDR3 is 15 residues long. For the CDR3, the DNA is TGTGCCAGCAGCTTAGCGAGCAGGGGGCTAACTGAAGCTTTCTTT. It translates to CASSLASRGLTEAFF. Together with reference TRBV7-8 and TRBJ1-1, the CDR3 gives the full variable domain: GAGVSQSPRYKVAKRGQDVALRCDPISGHVSLFWYQQALGQGPEFLTYFQNEAQLDKSGLPSDRFFAERPEGSVSTLKIQRTQQEDSAVYLCASSLASRGLTEAFFGQGTRLTVV.

This clone showed up just a few times. The chain recombines TRBV5-8 with TRBJ2-5; no clear D gene. Germline CDR1 is SGHTS and CDR2 is YDEGEE. Trimming shortened V by 4 bases and J by 2 bases, and 15 bases separated the two germline ends. The CDR3 has 15 amino acids. DNA of the CDR3: TGTGCCAGCAGCCCCATGCCGGGTGTTCAAGAGACCCAGTACTTC. The encoded protein is CASSPMPGVQETQYF. The full variable domain, its missing parts supplied by reference TRBV5-8 and TRBJ2-5, is EAGVTQSPTHLIKTRGQQATLRCSPISGHTSVYWYQQALGLGLQFLLWYDEGEERNRGNFPPRFSGRQFPNYSSELNVNALELEDSALYLCASSPMPGVQETQYFGPGTRLLVL.

The chain uses TRBV10-3 and TRBJ1-2; no clear D. Trimming removed 6 bases from V and 0 bases from J, with 11 bases in between. The CDR3 extends over 14 amino acids. Germline loops: CDR1 ENHRY, CDR2 SYGVKD. The CDR3 protein is CAIRVGDPNYGYTF. CDR3 nucleotides: TGTGCCATCAGGGTTGGAGATCCTAACTATGGCTACACCTTC.

This chain joins TRBV9 and TRBJ2-1, with unresolved D. Germline CDR1 SGDLS, CDR2 YYNGEE. This CDR3 is built from 15 residues. V was cut by 1 base and J by 0 bases, with 8 bases left in between. As DNA, the CDR3 is TGTGCCAGCAGCGTACACCCCAGCTCCTACAATGAGCAGTTCTTC. This codes for CASSVHPSSYNEQFF. The variable domain in full, with the rest retrieved from reference TRBV9 and TRBJ2-1, is DSGVTQTPKHLITATGQRVTLRCSPRSGDLSVYWYQQSLDQGLQFLIQYYNGEERAKGNILERFSAQQFPDLHSELNLSSLELGDSALYFCASSVHPSSYNEQFFGPGTRLTVL.

The sample holds a few counts of this clone. The chain employs TRBV6-1 and TRBJ2-7; D unclear. Trimming shortened V by 7 bases and J by 6 bases, and 16 bases separated the two germline ends. The germline gives CDR1 MNHNS, CDR2 SASEGT. This CDR3 has 13 amino acids. DNA of the CDR3: TGTGCCAGCATGGCAGACATTCCTGTCGAGCAGTACTTC. This gives the protein CASMADIPVEQYF.

For the CDR3, the DNA is TGCGCCAGCAGCGTGACCCCGGGACAGGGGGGAACTGAAGCTTTCTTT. Translated: CASSVTPGQGGTEAFF. The rearrangement links TRBV5-1 to TRBJ1-1; 11 bases align to TRBD1. CDR1 SGHRS and CDR2 YFSETQ come from the germline V gene. The CDR3 has 16 amino acids. V lost 4 bases and J lost 5; bases outside the gene matches: 10.

This clone was detected a few times. V is TRBV15 and J is TRBJ2-3; the match to TRBD2 covers 15 bases. The CDR3 covers 22 residues. V shed 5 bases, J shed 2 bases, and the junction held 20 bases outside the gene matches. Germline CDR1 LNHNV, CDR2 YYDKDF (reference sequence). CDR3 region: CATSPRPHIGLAGGPNTDTQYF. Here the CDR3 DNA reads TGTGCCACCAGCCCACGACCCCACATCGGACTAGCGGGGGGGCCCAACACAGATACGCAGTATTTT.

The chain couples TRBV28 to TRBJ1-4; 10 nucleotides line up with TRBD1. V was pared by 7 bases and J by 8 bases, with 7 bases of the junction left unmatched. The CDR3 length is 14 residues. Germline V CDR1 and CDR2: MDHEN, SYDVKM. CDR3 region: CASKTGQGHEKLFF. CDR3 nucleotides: TGTGCCAGCAAGACGGGACAGGGGCACGAAAAACTGTTTTTT.

For the CDR3, the DNA is TGTGCCAGCAGTTCCCACTACGAGCAGTACTTC. Protein sequence: CASSSHYEQYF. J is TRBJ2-7 and V is TRBV28; D not resolved. V lost 4 bases and J lost 3, with 4 bases in between. Germline V gene data show CDR1 as MDHEN and CDR2 as SYDVKM. The CDR3 is made up of 11 amino acids. Full variable domain (outside the CDR3, taken from reference TRBV28 and TRBJ2-7): DVKVTQSSRYLVKRTGEKVFLECVQDMDHENMFWYRQDPGLGLRLIYFSYDVKMKEKGDIPEGYSVSREKKERFSLILESASTNQTSMYLCASSSHYEQYFGPGTRLTVT.

V usage is TRBV5-6 and J usage is TRBJ1-5, with a tentative D call TRBD1 (5 bases). The CDR3 is made up of 17 amino acids. The ends were cut back, 1 base at V and 1 base at J, with 15 bases in the middle. Germline CDR1 reads SGHDT; CDR2 reads YYEEEE. The CDR3 DNA is TGTGCCAGCAGCTTGTGGGGCACCTTGGGGAGCAATCAGCCCCAGCATTTT. Amino acid sequence: CASSLWGTLGSNQPQHF.

A single count supports this clone. CDR3 in DNA: TGTGCCAGCAGCTCCCAGGGGGCTCTGGACGAGCAGTACTTC. It is translated as CASSSQGALDEQYF. The chain recombines TRBV11-2 with TRBJ2-5; 8 nucleotides align to TRBD1. The closer fit of TRBJ2-7 to the DNA end suggests the J call may be wrong. This CDR3 spans 14 amino acids. CDR1 and CDR2 from the germline V gene are SGHAT and FQNNGV.